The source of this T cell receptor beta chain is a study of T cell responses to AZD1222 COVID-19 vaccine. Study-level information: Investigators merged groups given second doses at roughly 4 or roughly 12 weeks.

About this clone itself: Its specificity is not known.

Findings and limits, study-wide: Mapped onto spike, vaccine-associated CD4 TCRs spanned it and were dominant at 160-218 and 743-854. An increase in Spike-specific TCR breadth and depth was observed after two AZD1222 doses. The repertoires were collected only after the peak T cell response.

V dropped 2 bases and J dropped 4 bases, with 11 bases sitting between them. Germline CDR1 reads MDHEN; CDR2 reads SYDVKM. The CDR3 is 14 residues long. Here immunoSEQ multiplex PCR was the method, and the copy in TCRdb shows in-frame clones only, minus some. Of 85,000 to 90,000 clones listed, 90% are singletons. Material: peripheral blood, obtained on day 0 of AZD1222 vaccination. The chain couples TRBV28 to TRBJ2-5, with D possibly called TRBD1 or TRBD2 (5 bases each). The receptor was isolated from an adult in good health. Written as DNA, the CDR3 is TGTGCCAGCAGTTTAAGCAGGGACGGAGAGACCCAGTACTTC. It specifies CASSLSRDGETQYF.